This entry features one TCR beta chain sequence. CD45RO-negative CD8 cells positively selected for CCR7 made up the naive population, which excluded terminally differentiated effector memory CD45RA+ cells. The source of the sample is a study of shared clonotypes between healthy human individuals. The repertoire was sequenced with immunoSEQ multiplex PCR; TCRdb's copy has only in-frame clones and lacks some. The sample has about 2 million clones, around 96% seen once. This receptor was taken from a man younger than 35 in good health. The sequencing sample was made of naive CD8+ T cells sorted from blood.

The CDR3 DNA reads TGCGCCAGCAGGGAGACTAGCGGGGATTACAATGAGCAGTTCTTC. Protein product: CASRETSGDYNEQFF. V and J are TRBV5-1 and TRBJ2-1; 11 positions match TRBD2. Per germline, CDR1 SGHRS and CDR2 YFSETQ. The CDR3 extends over 15 amino acids. Trimming took 5 bases from V and 4 from J; bases not matched to a gene: 5.